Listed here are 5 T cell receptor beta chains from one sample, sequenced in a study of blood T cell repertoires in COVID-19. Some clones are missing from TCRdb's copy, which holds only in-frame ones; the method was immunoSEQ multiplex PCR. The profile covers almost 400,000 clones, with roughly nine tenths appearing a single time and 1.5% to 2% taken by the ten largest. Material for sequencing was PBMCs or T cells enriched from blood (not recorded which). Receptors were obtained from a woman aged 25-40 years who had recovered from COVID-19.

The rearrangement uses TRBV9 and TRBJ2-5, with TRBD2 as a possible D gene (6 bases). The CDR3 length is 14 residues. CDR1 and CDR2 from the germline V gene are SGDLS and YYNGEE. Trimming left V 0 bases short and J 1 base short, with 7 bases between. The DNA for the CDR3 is TGTGCCAGCAGCGTAGGACTAGGCCAAGAGACCCAGTACTTC. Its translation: CASSVGLGQETQYF.

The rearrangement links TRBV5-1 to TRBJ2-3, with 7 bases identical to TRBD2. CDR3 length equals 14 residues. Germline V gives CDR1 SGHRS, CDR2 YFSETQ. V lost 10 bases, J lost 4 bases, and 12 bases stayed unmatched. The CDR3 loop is CASRSGKVSDTQYF. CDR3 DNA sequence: TGCGCCTCAAGAAGCGGGAAGGTTTCAGATACGCAGTATTTT.

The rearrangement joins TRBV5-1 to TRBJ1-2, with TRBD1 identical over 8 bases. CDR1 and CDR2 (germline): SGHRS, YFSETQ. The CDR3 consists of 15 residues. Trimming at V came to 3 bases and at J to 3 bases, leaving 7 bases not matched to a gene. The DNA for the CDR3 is TGCGCCAGCAGCTCGGCGAGACAGGGGCACTATGGCTACACCTTC. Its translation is CASSSARQGHYGYTF.

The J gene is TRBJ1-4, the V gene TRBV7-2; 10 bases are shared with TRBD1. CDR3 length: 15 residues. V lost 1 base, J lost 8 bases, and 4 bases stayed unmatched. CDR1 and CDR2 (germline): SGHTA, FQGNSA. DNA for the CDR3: TGTGCCAGCAGCTTAGACGGGACAGGGGTAGAAAAACTGTTTTTT. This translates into CASSLDGTGVEKLFF.

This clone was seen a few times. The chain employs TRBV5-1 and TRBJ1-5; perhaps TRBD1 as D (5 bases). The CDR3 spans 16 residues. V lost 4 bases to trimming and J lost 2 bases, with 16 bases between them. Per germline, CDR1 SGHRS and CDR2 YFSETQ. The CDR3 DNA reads TGCGCCAGCAGCCCCGGGTCGGGGGGAGGCAATCAGCCCCAGCATTTT. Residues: CASSPGSGGGNQPQHF.